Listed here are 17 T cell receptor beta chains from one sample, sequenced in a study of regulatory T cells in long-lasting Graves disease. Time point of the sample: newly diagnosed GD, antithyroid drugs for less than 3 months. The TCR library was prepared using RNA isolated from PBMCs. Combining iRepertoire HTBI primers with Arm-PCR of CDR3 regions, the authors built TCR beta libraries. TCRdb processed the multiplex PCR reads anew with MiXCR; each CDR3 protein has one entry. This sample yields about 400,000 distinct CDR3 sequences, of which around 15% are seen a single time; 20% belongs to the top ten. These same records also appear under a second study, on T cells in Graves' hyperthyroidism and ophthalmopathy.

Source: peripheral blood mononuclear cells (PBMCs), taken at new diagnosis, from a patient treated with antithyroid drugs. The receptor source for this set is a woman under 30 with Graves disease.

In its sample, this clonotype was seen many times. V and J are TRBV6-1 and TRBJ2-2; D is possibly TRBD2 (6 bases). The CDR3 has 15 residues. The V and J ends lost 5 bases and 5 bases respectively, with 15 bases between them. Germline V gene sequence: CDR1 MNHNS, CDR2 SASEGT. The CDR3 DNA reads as TGTGCCAGCAGTACGGCGTCAGGGAGGACCGGGGAGCTGTTTTTT. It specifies CASSTASGRTGELFF.

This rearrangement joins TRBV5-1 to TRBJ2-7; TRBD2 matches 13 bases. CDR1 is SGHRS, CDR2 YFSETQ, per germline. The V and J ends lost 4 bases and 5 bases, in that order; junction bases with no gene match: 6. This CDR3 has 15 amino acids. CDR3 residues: CASSAGTSGNDEQYF. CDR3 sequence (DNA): TGCGCCAGCAGCGCGGGGACTAGCGGGAATGACGAGCAGTACTTC. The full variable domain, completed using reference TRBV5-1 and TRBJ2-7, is KAGVTQTPRYLIKTRGQQVTLSCSPISGHRSVSWYQQTPGQGLQFLFEYFSETQRNKGNFPGRFSGRQFSNSRSEMNVSTLELGDSALYLCASSAGTSGNDEQYFGPGTRLTVT.

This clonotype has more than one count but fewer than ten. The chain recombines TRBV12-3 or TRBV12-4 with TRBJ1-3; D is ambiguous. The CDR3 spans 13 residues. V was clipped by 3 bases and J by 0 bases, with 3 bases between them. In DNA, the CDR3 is TGTGCCAGCAGTTTGAACTCTGGAAACACCATATATTTT. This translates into CASSLNSGNTIYF.

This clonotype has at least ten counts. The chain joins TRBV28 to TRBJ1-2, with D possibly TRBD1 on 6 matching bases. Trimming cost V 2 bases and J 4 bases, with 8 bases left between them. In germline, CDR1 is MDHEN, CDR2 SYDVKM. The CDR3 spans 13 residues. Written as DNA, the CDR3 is TGTGCCAGCAGTTTAGTACAGGGCTATGGCTACACCTTC. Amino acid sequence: CASSLVQGYGYTF.

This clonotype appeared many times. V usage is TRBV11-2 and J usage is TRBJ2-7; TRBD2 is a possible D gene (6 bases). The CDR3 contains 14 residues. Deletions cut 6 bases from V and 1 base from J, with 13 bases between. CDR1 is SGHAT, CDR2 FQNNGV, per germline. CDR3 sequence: CASSADGSSYEQYF. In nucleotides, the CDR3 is TGTGCCAGCAGTGCCGACGGGAGTTCCTACGAGCAGTACTTC.

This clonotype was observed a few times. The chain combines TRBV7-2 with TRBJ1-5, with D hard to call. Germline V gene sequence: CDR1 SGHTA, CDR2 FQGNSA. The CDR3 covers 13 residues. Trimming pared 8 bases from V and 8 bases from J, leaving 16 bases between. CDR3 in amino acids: CASGPLNREPQHF. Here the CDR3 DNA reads TGTGCCAGCGGGCCCCTTAACCGGGAGCCCCAGCATTTT.

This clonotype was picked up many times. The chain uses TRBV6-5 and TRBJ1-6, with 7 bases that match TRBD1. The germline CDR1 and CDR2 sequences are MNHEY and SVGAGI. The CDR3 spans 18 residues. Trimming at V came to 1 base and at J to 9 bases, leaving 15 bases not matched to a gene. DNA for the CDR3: TGTGCCAGCAGTTACTTCACCAATACAGGGGCTCTTATTTCACCCCTCCACTTT. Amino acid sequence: CASSYFTNTGALISPLHF.

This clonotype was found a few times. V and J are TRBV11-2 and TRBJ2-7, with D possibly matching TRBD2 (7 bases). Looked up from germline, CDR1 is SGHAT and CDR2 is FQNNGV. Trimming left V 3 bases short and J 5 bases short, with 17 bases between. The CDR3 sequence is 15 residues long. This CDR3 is CASSLGGALSDEQYF. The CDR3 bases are TGTGCCAGCAGCTTGGGGGGGGCCCTCTCTGACGAGCAGTACTTC.

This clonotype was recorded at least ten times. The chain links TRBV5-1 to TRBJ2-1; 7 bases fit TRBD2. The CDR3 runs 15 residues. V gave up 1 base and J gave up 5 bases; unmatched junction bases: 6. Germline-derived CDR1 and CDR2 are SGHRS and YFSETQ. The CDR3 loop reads CASSLREGRDNEQFF. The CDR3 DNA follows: TGCGCCAGCAGCTTGAGGGAGGGCCGGGACAATGAGCAGTTCTTC.

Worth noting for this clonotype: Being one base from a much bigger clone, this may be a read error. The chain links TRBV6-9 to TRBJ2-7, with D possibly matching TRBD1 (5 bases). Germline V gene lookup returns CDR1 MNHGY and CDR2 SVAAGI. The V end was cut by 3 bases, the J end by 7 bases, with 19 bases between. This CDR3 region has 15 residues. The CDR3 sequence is CASSYDRQRKREQYF. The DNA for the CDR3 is TGTGCCAGCAGTTACGACCGACAGAGGAAGAGGGAGCAGTACTTC.

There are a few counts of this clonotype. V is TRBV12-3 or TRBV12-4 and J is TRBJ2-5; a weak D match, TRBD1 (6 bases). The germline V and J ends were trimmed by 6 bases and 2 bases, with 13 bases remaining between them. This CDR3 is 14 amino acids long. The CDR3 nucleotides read TGTGCCAGCAGCCTGGGACAAGTTCAAGAGACCCAGTACTTC. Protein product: CASSLGQVQETQYF.

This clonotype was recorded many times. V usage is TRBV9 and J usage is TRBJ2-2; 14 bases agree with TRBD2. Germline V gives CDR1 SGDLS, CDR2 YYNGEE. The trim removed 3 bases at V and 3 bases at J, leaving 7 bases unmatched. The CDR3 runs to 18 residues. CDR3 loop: CASSGRSGLAGDTGELFF. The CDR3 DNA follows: TGTGCCAGCAGCGGAAGATCGGGACTAGCGGGGGACACCGGGGAGCTGTTTTTT.

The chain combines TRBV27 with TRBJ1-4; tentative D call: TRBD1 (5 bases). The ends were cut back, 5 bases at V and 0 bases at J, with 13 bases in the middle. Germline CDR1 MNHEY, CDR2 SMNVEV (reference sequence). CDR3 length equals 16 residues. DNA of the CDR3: TGTGCCAGCAGTATGATTCCGGGACCAACTAATGAAAAACTGTTTTTT. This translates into CASSMIPGPTNEKLFF.

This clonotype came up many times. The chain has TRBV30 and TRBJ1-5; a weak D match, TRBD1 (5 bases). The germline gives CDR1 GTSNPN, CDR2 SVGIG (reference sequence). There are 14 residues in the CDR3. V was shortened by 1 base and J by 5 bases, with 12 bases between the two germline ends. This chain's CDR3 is CAWSGAIGDQPQHF. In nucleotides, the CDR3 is TGTGCCTGGAGTGGGGCCATAGGGGATCAGCCCCAGCATTTT.

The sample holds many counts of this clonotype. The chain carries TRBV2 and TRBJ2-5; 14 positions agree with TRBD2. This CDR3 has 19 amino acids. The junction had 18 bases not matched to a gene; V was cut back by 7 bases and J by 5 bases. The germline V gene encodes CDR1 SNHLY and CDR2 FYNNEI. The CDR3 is CASKRPGLAGEVGLETQYF. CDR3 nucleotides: TGTGCCAGCAAACGACCGGGACTAGCGGGAGAAGTGGGTTTGGAGACCCAGTACTTC. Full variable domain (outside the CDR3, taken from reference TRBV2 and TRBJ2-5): EPEVTQTPSHQVTQMGQEVILRCVPISNHLYFYWYRQILGQKVEFLVSFYNNEISEKSEIFDDQFSVERPDGSNFTLKIRSTKLEDSAMYFCASKRPGLAGEVGLETQYFGPGTRLLVL.

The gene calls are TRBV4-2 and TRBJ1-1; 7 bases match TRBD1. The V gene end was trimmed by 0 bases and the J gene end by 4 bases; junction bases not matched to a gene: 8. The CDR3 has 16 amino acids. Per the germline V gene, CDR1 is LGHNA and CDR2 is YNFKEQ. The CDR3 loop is CASSQEDRWESTEAFF. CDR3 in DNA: TGTGCCAGCAGCCAAGAGGACAGGTGGGAGAGCACTGAAGCTTTCTTT.

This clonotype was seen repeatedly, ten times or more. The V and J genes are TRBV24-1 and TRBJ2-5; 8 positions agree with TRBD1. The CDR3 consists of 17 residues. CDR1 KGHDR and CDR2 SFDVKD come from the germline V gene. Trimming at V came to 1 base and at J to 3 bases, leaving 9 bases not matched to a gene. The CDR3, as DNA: TGTGCCACCAGTGATTTTCCAGGACAGGGATTGAAAGAGACCCAGTACTTC. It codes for CATSDFPGQGLKETQYF.